This TCR beta chain was captured by sequencing in a study of response to subunit inactivated influenza vaccine. Whole-study results and caveats: Each seasonal influenza vaccination, the authors suggested, recruits few new T cells.

TCRdb called the RT-PCR reads again in MiXCR, with one record for every CDR3 protein. The table includes a few hundred thousand distinct CDR3 sequences, around a fifth detected once. CDR1 and CDR2 (germline): LGHDT, YNNKEL (reference sequence). The CDR3 contains 14 residues. Trimming pared 4 bases from V and 3 bases from J, leaving 12 bases between. This clonotype was found a few times. Its antigen is as yet unknown. This sequence originates from a man aged 50-75 years who received an inactivated influenza vaccine. The sample here was PBMCs from blood, taken around 22 months after vaccination. The V call is TRBV3-1, the J call TRBJ1-2; a weak D match, TRBD1 (6 bases). This chain's CDR3 is CASSLQGTDYGYTF. The CDR3 bases are TGTGCCAGCAGCCTACAGGGAACGGACTATGGCTACACCTTC.